The clone carrying this TCR beta chain was observed once. Its antigen is undetermined. Per the germline V gene, CDR1 is MNHEY and CDR2 is SVGEGT. CDR3 length: 13 residues. Trimming stripped 9 bases from V and 0 bases from J, with 9 bases between. TCRdb itself ran the RT-PCR reads through MiXCR, one entry per CDR3 protein. The table includes 450,000 to 500,000 distinct CDR3 sequences, about 10% detected once. These data originate in a study of response to subunit inactivated influenza vaccine. Study-level findings and limits: Each seasonal flu vaccination may recruit only limited new T cells, authors suggested.

The sample consisted of PBMCs from blood, taken about 6 weeks after vaccination. The V call is TRBV6-2 or TRBV6-3, the J call TRBJ1-5; D gene unclear. The sequence was obtained from a man over 45 who received an inactivated influenza vaccine. CDR3 DNA sequence: TGTGCCAGTAGGAATCCTAGCAATCAGCCCCAGCATTTT. It is translated as CASRNPSNQPQHF.